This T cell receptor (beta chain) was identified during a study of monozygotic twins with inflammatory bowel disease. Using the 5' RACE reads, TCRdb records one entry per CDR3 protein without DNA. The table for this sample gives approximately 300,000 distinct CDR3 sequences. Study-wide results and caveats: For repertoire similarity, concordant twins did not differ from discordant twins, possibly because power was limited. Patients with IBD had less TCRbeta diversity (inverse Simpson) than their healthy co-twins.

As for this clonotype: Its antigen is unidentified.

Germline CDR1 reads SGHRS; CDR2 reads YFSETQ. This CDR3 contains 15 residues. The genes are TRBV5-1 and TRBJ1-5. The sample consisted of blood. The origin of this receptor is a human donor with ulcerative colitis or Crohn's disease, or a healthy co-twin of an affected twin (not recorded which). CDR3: CASSAGPLRNQPQHF. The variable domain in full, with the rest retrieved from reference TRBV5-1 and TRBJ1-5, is KAGVTQTPRYLIKTRGQQVTLSCSPISGHRSVSWYQQTPGQGLQFLFEYFSETQRNKGNFPGRFSGRQFSNSRSEMNVSTLELGDSALYLCASSAGPLRNQPQHFGDGTRLSIL.